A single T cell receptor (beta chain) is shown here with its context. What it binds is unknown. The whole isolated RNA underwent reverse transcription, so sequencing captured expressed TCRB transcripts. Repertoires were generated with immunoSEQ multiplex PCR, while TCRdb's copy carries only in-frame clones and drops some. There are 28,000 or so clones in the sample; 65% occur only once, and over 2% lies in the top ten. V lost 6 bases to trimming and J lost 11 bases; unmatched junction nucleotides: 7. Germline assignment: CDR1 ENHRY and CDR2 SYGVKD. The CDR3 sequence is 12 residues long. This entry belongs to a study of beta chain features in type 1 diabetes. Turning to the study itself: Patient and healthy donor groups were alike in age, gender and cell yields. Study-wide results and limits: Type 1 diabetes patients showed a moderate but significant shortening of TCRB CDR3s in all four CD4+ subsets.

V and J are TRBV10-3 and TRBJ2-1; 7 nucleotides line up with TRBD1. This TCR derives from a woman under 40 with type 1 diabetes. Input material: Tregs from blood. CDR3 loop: CAIRDRDSKQFF. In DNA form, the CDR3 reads TGTGCCATCAGGGATAGGGACAGCAAGCAGTTCTTC.